The 28 T cell receptor beta chains in this list originate from one sample, sequenced in a study of blood T cell repertoires in COVID-19. Repertoires were generated with immunoSEQ multiplex PCR, while TCRdb's copy carries only in-frame clones and drops some. The table shows approximately 170,000 clones, with 90% occurring only once. Material: peripheral blood. The receptors were sampled from a man in his 60s with active or convalescent COVID-19.

This chain links TRBV4-2 with TRBJ1-2; 8 positions agree with TRBD1. The ends lost 0 bases at V and 5 bases at J; junction bases unmatched: 5. The CDR3 has 15 residues. CDR1 and CDR2 (germline): LGHNA, YNFKEQ. The CDR3 loop reads CASSQDVDRVYGYTF. The CDR3, as DNA: TGTGCCAGCAGCCAAGACGTGGACAGGGTTTATGGCTACACCTTC.

The chain links TRBV27 to TRBJ1-2; D is possibly TRBD1 (5 bases). The ends were cut back, 4 bases at V and 7 bases at J, with 13 bases in the middle. The germline V gene has CDR1 MNHEY and CDR2 SMNVEV (reference sequence). The CDR3 spans 13 residues. The CDR3 DNA sequence: TGTGCCAGCAGTTCCTTCGGGGGAGGTGGCTACACCTTC. Translation: CASSSFGGGGYTF.

The V gene is TRBV5-1, the J gene TRBJ2-5; TRBD2 matches at 9 bases. Germline CDR1 reads SGHRS; CDR2 reads YFSETQ. This CDR3 is built from 15 residues. Trimming cost V 1 base and J 1 base; bases outside gene matches: 2. This CDR3 is CASSLTSGLQETQYF. CDR3 nucleotide sequence: TGCGCCAGCAGCTTGACTAGCGGGCTCCAAGAGACCCAGTACTTC.

This chain connects TRBV6-5 to TRBJ2-1; possible D gene TRBD1, 6 bases. The CDR3 is 15 amino acids. The V gene lost 7 bases and the J gene lost 0 bases, with 13 bases spanning the gap. Germline CDR1 is MNHEY and CDR2 is SVGAGI. CDR3 sequence reads: CASKTGKSSYNEQFF. CDR3 DNA: TGTGCCAGCAAAACAGGGAAAAGCTCCTACAATGAGCAGTTCTTC.

V and J are TRBV11-2 and TRBJ2-1, with a weak D call TRBD1 (6 bases). V dropped 5 bases and J dropped 10 bases, with 18 bases sitting between them. This CDR3 region has 14 residues. Germline values: CDR1 SGHAT, CDR2 FQNNGV. This chain's CDR3 is CASSRTALQYEQFF. The CDR3 DNA reads as TGTGCCAGCAGCCGGACAGCCCTACAATACGAGCAGTTCTTC.

The chain uses TRBV11-2 and TRBJ1-4; 8 bases are shared with TRBD1. There are 13 residues in the CDR3. Losses at the gene ends were 3 bases for V and 17 bases for J; bases not matched to a gene: 11. The V gene's germline CDR1 is SGHAT and CDR2 FQNNGV. The CDR3 region is CASSFGTGQWKFF. The CDR3 bases are TGTGCCAGCAGCTTTGGGACAGGCCAGTGGAAATTTTTT.

The genes are TRBV5-1 and TRBJ2-3, with 7 bases lining up with TRBD1. The CDR3 runs to 16 residues. V shed 4 bases and J 4 bases; nucleotides not matched to a gene: 12. From germline, CDR1 is SGHRS and CDR2 YFSETQ. CDR3 in amino acids: CASSPGRDSGSDTQYF. The CDR3, as DNA: TGCGCCAGCAGCCCGGGCCGGGACAGTGGGTCAGATACGCAGTATTTT.

This chain uses TRBV6-1 with TRBJ1-2, with unresolved D. Trimming left V 3 bases short and J 6 bases short, with 17 bases between. The length of the CDR3 is 15 residues. Germline loops: CDR1 MNHNS, CDR2 SASEGT. Written as DNA, the CDR3 is TGTGCCAGCAGTGACGCCACGGCCGGAGGTGATGGCTACACCTTC. This encodes CASSDATAGGDGYTF.

This chain links TRBV7-2 with TRBJ1-6; TRBD1 aligns across 9 bases. The germline gives CDR1 SGHTA, CDR2 FQGNSA. V lost 5 bases, J lost 9 bases, and 8 bases stayed unmatched. The CDR3 is 15 amino acids. This CDR3 is CASSNRDRVGSPLHF. The CDR3 DNA sequence: TGTGCCAGCAGCAACCGGGACAGGGTGGGTTCACCCCTCCACTTT. Based on the CDR3 plus reference TRBV7-2 and TRBJ1-6, the full variable domain is GAGVSQSPSNKVTEKGKDVELRCDPISGHTALYWYRQSLGQGLEFLIYFQGNSAPDKSGLPSDRFSAERTGGSVSTLTIQRTQQEDSAVYLCASSNRDRVGSPLHFGNGTRLTVT.

The chain couples TRBV6-5 to TRBJ2-1; D is perhaps TRBD1 (6 bases). Per germline, CDR1 MNHEY and CDR2 SVGAGI. The V end lost 4 bases, the J end lost 2 bases, and 12 bases lay between the germline ends. The CDR3 runs to 15 residues. CDR3 amino acids: CASSFRQETYNEQFF. The DNA for the CDR3 is TGTGCCAGCAGTTTCCGACAGGAAACCTACAATGAGCAGTTCTTC.

This clone appeared a few times. This rearrangement joins TRBV7-2 to TRBJ1-2, with D hard to call. This CDR3 is 13 amino acids long. The V end was cut by 0 bases, the J end by 4 bases, with 6 bases between. The germline V gene encodes CDR1 SGHTA and CDR2 FQGNSA. The CDR3 coding sequence is TGTGCCAGCAGCTTAGCAGGACTCTATGGCTACACCTTC. Encoded protein: CASSLAGLYGYTF.

This chain joins TRBV7-9 and TRBJ1-2; TRBD1 aligns across 7 bases. Germline V gene data show CDR1 as SEHNR and CDR2 as FQNEAQ (reference sequence). The J segment lost 0 bases and the V segment lost 5 bases, leaving 9 bases of the junction unmatched. This CDR3 is 16 amino acids long. The CDR3 loop is CASSATRGQTNYGYTF. As DNA, the CDR3 is TGTGCCAGCAGCGCGACCCGGGGACAGACTAACTATGGCTACACCTTC.

V and J are TRBV29-1 and TRBJ1-5; no definite D call. V lost 3 bases and J lost 2, with 11 bases in between. Germline CDR1 and CDR2: SQVTM and ANQGSEA. CDR3 length: 14 residues. CDR3 sequence: CSVEPRQGNQPQHF. The CDR3 nucleotides are TGCAGCGTTGAGCCCAGGCAGGGCAATCAGCCCCAGCATTTT.

The rearrangement joins TRBV3-1 (or the pseudogene TRBV3-2) to TRBJ2-7; TRBD1 is a possible D gene (5 bases). Germline lookup yields CDR1 LGHDT and CDR2 YNNKEL (reference sequence). This CDR3 is built from 13 residues. Between the trimmed V and J ends, which lost 3 bases and 5 bases, there was a span of 11 bases. CDR3 amino acids: CASSHGNRNEQYF. CDR3 DNA: TGTGCCAGCAGCCATGGCAACAGGAACGAGCAGTACTTC.

Only a few counts were recorded for this clone. The chain employs TRBV4-1 and TRBJ1-6; possible D gene TRBD1, 6 bases. V was cut by 6 bases and J by 7 bases, with 16 bases left in between. This CDR3 contains 15 residues. Germline lookup yields CDR1 MGHRA and CDR2 YSYEKL. The CDR3 nucleotides are TGCGCCAGCAGTCCGACTACAGGGTCCAATTCACCCCTCCACTTT. It is translated as CASSPTTGSNSPLHF.

The chain employs TRBV6-6 and TRBJ1-2; 8 positions agree with TRBD1. The CDR3 is made up of 15 amino acids. CDR1 is MNHNY and CDR2 is SVGAGI in the germline V gene (reference sequence). Unmatched junction bases numbered 7, after V lost 0 bases and J lost 7 bases. The CDR3 reads CASSYSSGGFFGYTF. The CDR3 DNA reads TGTGCCAGCAGTTACTCCTCAGGGGGCTTCTTTGGCTACACCTTC.

V usage is TRBV6-5 and J usage is TRBJ2-7; the match to TRBD1 covers 9 bases. The CDR3 length is 16 residues. V dropped 2 bases and J dropped 5; count of bases not matched to a gene: 10. Looked up from germline, CDR1 is MNHEY and CDR2 is SVGAGI. CDR3 region: CASSYGGTGRVNEQYF. CDR3 coding DNA: TGTGCCAGCAGTTACGGAGGGACAGGGCGGGTCAACGAGCAGTACTTC.

The CDR3 bases are TGTGCCAGCTCAAGTTGGAAGGGGACTTTCGCCGAGCAGTACTTC. Encoded protein: CASSSWKGTFAEQYF. The chain recombines TRBV6-5 with TRBJ2-7, with D perhaps matching TRBD2 (6 bases). The CDR3 is 15 amino acids. The germline V and J ends were trimmed by 8 bases and 6 bases, with 23 bases remaining between them. CDR1 MNHEY and CDR2 SVGAGI come from the germline V gene.

V and J are TRBV9 and TRBJ1-3; D remains unclear. The CDR3 covers 12 residues. Germline CDR1 reads SGDLS; CDR2 reads YYNGEE. The ends were cut back, 3 bases at V and 4 bases at J, with 5 bases in the middle. The CDR3 DNA reads TGTGCCAGCAGCGCCGTAGGAAACACCATATATTTT. Protein sequence: CASSAVGNTIYF.

This sequence joins TRBV30 and TRBJ1-1; D call uncertain. The V gene lost 2 bases and the J gene lost 1 base, with 5 bases spanning the gap. Per germline, CDR1 GTSNPN and CDR2 SVGIG (reference sequence). This CDR3 region has 12 residues. CDR3 residues: CAWSRENTEAFF. The CDR3 DNA follows: TGTGCCTGGAGTCGAGAGAACACTGAAGCTTTCTTT.

The count of this clone is one. The chain couples TRBV30 to TRBJ1-6; D call uncertain. CDR1 is GTSNPN and CDR2 is SVGIG in the germline V gene (reference sequence). Deletions cut 2 bases from V and 4 bases from J, with 6 bases between. The CDR3 totals 13 residues. The CDR3 loop is CAWSFQYNSPLHF. For the CDR3, the DNA is TGTGCCTGGAGTTTCCAGTATAATTCACCCCTCCACTTT.

This clone has just one count. The rearrangement uses TRBV5-1 and TRBJ1-2; 7 bases align to TRBD1. Germline loops: CDR1 SGHRS, CDR2 YFSETQ. CDR3 length: 15 amino acids. V shed 3 bases and J 3 bases; nucleotides not matched to a gene: 8. The CDR3 DNA follows: TGCGCCAGCAGCTCTCAGACAGGGCGGGACTATGGCTACACCTTC. Amino acids: CASSSQTGRDYGYTF.

This clone has more than one count but fewer than ten. V is TRBV3-1 (or the pseudogene TRBV3-2) and J is TRBJ1-2; the D gene is possibly TRBD1 (5 bases). Trimming left V 0 bases short and J 4 bases short, with 12 bases between. Per the germline V gene, CDR1 is LGHDT and CDR2 is YNNKEL (reference sequence). The CDR3 length is 15 residues. The CDR3 DNA sequence: TGTGCCAGCAGCCAAGATTGGGGCACTGGCTATGGCTACACCTTC. Translation gives CASSQDWGTGYGYTF.

The chain is built from TRBV14 and TRBJ1-5; unclear D gene. The CDR3 length is 12 residues. CDR1 and CDR2 (germline): SGHDN, FVKESK. Trimming cost V 4 bases and J 7 bases, with 8 bases left between them. The CDR3 DNA sequence: TGTGCCAGCAGCCCAGGTATGCAGCCCCAGCATTTT. Translation: CASSPGMQPQHF.

This chain connects TRBV28 to TRBJ1-2, with TRBD1 identical over 8 bases. From germline, CDR1 is MDHEN and CDR2 SYDVKM. V dropped 5 bases and J dropped 2; count of bases not matched to a gene: 4. This CDR3 has 14 residues. The CDR3 DNA reads TGTGCCAGCAGTCCAGGGGGCGCGAACTATGGCTACACCTTC. Protein sequence: CASSPGGANYGYTF.

The V and J genes are TRBV10-3 and TRBJ1-1, with 7 nucleotides matching TRBD1. Germline CDR1 is ENHRY and CDR2 is SYGVKD. The junction had 6 bases not matched to a gene; V was cut back by 6 bases and J by 2 bases. CDR3 length: 14 amino acids. CDR3 in amino acids: CAIRITGANTEAFF. CDR3 sequence (DNA): TGTGCCATCAGAATCACAGGGGCTAACACTGAAGCTTTCTTT.

The chain employs TRBV3-1 (or the pseudogene TRBV3-2) and TRBJ1-4; D possibly corresponds to TRBD1 (5 bases). Trimming removed 1 base from V and 3 bases from J, with 12 bases in between. Germline V lookup: CDR1 LGHDT, CDR2 YNNKEL (reference sequence). There are 16 residues in the CDR3. CDR3 amino acids: CASSQVQGSSNEKLFF. In nucleotides, the CDR3 is TGTGCCAGCAGCCAAGTGCAGGGCAGCTCTAATGAAAAACTGTTTTTT.

The chain recombines TRBV19 with TRBJ2-5; 7 positions match TRBD1. CDR1 and CDR2 from the germline V gene are LNHDA and SQIVND (reference sequence). This CDR3 spans 14 amino acids. V lost 6 bases to trimming and J lost 1 base; unmatched junction nucleotides: 5. CDR3 coding DNA: TGTGCCAGTAGACAGACAGGGACCCAAGAGACCCAGTACTTC. Translation: CASRQTGTQETQYF.